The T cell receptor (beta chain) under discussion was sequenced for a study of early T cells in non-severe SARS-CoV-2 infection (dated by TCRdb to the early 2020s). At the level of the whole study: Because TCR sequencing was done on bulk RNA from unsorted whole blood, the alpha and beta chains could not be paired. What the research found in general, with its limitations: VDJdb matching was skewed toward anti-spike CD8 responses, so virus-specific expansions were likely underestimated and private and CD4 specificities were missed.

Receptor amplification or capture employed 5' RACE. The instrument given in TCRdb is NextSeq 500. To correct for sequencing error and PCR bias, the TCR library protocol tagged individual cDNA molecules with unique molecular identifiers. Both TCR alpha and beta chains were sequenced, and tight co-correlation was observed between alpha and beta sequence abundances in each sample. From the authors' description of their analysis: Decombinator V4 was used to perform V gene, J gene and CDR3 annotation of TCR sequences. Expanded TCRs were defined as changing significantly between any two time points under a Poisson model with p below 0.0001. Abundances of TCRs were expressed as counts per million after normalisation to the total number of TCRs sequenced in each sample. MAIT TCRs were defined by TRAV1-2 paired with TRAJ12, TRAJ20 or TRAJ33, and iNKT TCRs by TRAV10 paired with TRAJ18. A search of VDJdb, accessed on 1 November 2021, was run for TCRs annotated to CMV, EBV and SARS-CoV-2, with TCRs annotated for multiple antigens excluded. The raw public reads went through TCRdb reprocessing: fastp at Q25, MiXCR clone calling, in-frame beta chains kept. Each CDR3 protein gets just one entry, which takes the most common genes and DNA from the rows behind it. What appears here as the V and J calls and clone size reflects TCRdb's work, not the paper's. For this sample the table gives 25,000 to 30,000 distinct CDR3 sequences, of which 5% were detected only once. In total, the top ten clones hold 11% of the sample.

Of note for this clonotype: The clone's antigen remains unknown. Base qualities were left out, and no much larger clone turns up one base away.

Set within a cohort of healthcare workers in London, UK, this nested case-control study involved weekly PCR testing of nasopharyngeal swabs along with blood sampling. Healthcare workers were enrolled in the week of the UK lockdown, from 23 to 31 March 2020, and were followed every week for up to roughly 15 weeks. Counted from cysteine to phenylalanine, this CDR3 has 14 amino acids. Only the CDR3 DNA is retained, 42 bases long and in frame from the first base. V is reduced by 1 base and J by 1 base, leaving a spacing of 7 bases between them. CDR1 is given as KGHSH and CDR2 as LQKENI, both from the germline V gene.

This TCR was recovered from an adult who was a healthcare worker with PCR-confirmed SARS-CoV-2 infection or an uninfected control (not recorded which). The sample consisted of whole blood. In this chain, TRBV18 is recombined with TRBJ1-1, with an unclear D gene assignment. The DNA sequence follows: TGTGCCAGCTCACCACAAGGTCAGAACACTGAAGCTTTCTTT. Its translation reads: CASSPQGQNTEAFF. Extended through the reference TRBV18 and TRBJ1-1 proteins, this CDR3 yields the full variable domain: NAGVMQNPRHLVRRRGQEARLRCSPMKGHSHVYWYRQLPEEGLKFMVYLQKENIIDESGMPKERFSAEFPKEGPSILRIQQVVRGDSAAYFCASSPQGQNTEAFFGQGTRLTVV.